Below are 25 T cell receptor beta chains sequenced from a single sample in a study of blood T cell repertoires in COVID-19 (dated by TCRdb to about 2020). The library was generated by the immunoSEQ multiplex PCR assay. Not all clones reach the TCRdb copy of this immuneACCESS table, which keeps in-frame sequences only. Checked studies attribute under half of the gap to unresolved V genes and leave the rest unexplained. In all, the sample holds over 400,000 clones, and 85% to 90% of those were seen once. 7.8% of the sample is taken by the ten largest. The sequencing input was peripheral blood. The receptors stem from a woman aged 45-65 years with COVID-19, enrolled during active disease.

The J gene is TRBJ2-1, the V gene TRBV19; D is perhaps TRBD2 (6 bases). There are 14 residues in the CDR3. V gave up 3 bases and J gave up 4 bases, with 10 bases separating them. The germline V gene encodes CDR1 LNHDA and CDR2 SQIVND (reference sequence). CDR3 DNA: TGTGCCAGTAGTATTGCGGGGAAATACAATGAGCAGTTCTTC. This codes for CASSIAGKYNEQFF.

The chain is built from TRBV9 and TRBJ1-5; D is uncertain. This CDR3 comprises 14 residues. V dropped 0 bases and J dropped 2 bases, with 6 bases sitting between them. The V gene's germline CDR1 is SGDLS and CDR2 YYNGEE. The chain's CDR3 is CASSVGRGNQPQHF. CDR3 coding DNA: TGTGCCAGCAGCGTAGGGAGGGGCAATCAGCCCCAGCATTTT.

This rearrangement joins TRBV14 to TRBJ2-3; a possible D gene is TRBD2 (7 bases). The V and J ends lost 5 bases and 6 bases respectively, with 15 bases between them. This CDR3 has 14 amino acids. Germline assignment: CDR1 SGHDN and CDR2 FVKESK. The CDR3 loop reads CASSVGGLRDTQYF. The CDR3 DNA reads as TGTGCCAGCAGCGTGGGGGGGCTTCGGGATACGCAGTATTTT.

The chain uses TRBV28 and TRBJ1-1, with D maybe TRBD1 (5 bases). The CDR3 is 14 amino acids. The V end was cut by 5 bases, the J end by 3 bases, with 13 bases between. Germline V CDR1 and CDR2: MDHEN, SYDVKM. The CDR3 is CASSRPGVDTEAFF. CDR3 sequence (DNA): TGTGCCAGCAGTCGGCCGGGGGTTGACACTGAAGCTTTCTTT.

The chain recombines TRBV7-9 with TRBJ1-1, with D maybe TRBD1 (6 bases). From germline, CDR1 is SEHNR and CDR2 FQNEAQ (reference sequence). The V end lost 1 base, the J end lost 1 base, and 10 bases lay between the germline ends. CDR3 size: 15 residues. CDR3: CASSLGAGENTEAFF. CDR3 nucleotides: TGTGCCAGCAGCTTAGGGGCAGGGGAGAACACTGAAGCTTTCTTT.

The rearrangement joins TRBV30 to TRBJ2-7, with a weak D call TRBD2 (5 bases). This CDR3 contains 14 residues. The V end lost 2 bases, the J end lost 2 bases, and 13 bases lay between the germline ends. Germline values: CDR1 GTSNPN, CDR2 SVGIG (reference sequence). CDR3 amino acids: CAWSLSAGPYEQYF. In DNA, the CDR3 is TGTGCCTGGAGTTTATCCGCGGGTCCCTACGAGCAGTACTTC.

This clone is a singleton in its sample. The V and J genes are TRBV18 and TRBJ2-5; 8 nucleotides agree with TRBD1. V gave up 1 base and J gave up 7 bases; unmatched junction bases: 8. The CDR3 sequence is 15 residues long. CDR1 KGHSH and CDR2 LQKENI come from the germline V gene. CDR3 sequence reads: CASSPQGTGSLTQYF. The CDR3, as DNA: TGTGCCAGCTCACCACAAGGGACAGGCTCGCTGACCCAGTACTTC.

For the CDR3, the DNA is TGCAGCGGACATGACAGGGCCACCGGGGAGCTGTTTTTT. Its protein product is CSGHDRATGELFF. The gene calls are TRBV29-1 and TRBJ2-2, with 7 bases identical to TRBD1. CDR3 length: 13 residues. Per the germline V gene, CDR1 is SQVTM and CDR2 is ANQGSEA. With V trimmed by 7 bases and J by 4 bases, 6 bases remained unmatched.

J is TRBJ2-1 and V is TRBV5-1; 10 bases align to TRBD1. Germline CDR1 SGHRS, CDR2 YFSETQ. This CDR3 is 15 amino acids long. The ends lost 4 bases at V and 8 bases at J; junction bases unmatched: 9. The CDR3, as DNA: TGCGCCAGCAGCCCCCGGGACAGGGGAAGGGATGAGCAGTTCTTC. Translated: CASSPRDRGRDEQFF.

The CDR3 DNA follows: TGCGCCAGCAGCTTGGGGCAGGCCGGCTACGAGCAGTACTTC. It encodes CASSLGQAGYEQYF. V gene TRBV5-1 combines with J gene TRBJ2-7; D ambiguous. Per germline, CDR1 SGHRS and CDR2 YFSETQ. This CDR3 has 14 residues. V was shortened by 0 bases and J by 3 bases, with 10 bases between the two germline ends.

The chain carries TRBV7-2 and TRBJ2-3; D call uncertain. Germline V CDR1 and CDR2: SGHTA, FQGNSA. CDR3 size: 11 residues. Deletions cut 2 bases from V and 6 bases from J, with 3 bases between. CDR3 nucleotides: TGTGCCAGCAGCTTATCTGATACGCAGTATTTT. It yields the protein CASSLSDTQYF.

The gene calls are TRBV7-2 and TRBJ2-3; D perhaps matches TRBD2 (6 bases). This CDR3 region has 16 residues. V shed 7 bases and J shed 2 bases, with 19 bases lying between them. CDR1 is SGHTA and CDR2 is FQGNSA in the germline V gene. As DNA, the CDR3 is TGTGCCAGCACCTTTCGGAGGAGGGGATCCACAGATACGCAGTATTTT. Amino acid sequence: CASTFRRRGSTDTQYF.

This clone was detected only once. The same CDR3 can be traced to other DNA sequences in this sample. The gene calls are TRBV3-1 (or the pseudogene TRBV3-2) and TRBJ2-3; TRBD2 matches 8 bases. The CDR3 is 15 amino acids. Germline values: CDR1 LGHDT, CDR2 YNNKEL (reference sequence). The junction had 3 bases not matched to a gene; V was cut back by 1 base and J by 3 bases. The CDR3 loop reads CASSQAGGATDTQYF. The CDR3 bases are TGTGCCAGCAGCCAAGCCGGGGGGGCGACAGATACGCAGTATTTT.

The CDR3 is CAWTPGEGQPQHF. The CDR3 DNA follows: TGTGCCTGGACCCCAGGGGAGGGTCAGCCCCAGCATTTT. This sequence joins TRBV30 and TRBJ1-5; D is perhaps TRBD1 (6 bases). CDR1 and CDR2 from the germline V gene are GTSNPN and SVGIG (reference sequence). The length of the CDR3 is 13 residues. V was clipped by 4 bases and J by 6 bases, with 13 bases between them.

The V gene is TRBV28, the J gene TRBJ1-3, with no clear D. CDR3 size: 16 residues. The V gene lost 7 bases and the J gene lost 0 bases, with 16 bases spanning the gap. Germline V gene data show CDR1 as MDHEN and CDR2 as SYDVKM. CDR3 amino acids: CASISPPGRSGNTIYF. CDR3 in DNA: TGTGCCAGCATTTCCCCCCCGGGTCGCTCTGGAAACACCATATATTTT.

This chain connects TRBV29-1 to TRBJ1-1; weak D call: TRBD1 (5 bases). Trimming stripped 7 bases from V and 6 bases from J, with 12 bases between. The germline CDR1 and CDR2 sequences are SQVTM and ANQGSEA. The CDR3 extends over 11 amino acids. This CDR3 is CSATLGAEAFF. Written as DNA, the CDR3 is TGCAGCGCGACGCTAGGGGCTGAAGCTTTCTTT.

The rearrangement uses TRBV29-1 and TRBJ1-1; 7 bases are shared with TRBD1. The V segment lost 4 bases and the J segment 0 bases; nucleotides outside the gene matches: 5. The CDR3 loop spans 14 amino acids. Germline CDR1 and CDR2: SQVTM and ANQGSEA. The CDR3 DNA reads TGCAGCGTTGCCCCCGGGACAGTGAACACTGAAGCTTTCTTT. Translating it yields CSVAPGTVNTEAFF.

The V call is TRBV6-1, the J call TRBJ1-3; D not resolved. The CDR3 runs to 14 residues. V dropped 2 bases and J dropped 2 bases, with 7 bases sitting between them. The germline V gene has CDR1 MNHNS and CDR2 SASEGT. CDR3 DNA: TGTGCCAGCAGTGAATCTCAGACTGGAAACACCATATATTTT. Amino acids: CASSESQTGNTIYF.

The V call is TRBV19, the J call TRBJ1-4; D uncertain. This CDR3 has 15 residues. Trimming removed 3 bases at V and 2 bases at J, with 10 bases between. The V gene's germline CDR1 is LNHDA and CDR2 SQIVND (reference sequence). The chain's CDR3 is CASSIREATNEKLFF. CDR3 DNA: TGTGCCAGTAGTATCCGAGAGGCCACTAATGAAAAACTGTTTTTT.

CDR3 coding DNA: TGTGCCAGCAGCTTATTGGGGGCCGGGGAGACCCAGTACTTC. Encoded protein: CASSLLGAGETQYF. This chain uses TRBV7-2 with TRBJ2-5; TRBD1 is a possible D gene (6 bases). This CDR3 region has 14 residues. With 2 bases removed from V and 5 bases from J, the gap between germline ends came to 12 bases. Germline V CDR1 and CDR2: SGHTA, FQGNSA.

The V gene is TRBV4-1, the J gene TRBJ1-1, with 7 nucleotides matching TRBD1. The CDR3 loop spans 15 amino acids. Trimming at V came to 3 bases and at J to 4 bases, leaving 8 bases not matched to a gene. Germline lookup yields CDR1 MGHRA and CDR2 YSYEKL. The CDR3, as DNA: TGCGCCAGCAGCCAGAACAGGGGAATGGGCACTGAAGCTTTCTTT. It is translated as CASSQNRGMGTEAFF.

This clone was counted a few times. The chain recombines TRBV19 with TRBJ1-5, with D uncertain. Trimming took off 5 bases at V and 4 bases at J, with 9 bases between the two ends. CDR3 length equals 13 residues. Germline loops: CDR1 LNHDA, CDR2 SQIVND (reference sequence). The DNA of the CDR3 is TGTGCCAGTAGTGCTCAGGAAAATCAGCCCCAGCATTTT. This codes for CASSAQENQPQHF.

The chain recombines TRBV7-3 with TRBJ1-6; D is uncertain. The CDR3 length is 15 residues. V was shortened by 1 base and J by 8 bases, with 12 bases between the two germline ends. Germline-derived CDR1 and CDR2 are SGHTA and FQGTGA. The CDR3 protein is CASSLSGGRYSPLHF. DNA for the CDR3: TGTGCCAGCAGCTTAAGTGGAGGGCGTTATTCACCCCTCCACTTT.

CDR3 DNA sequence: TGTGCCAGCAGTGAACTACTTTACACCGGGGAGCTGTTTTTT. Residues: CASSELLYTGELFF. The rearrangement joins TRBV6-1 to TRBJ2-2; D not certain. Trimming cost V 2 bases and J 3 bases, with 7 bases left between them. The length of the CDR3 is 14 residues. In germline, CDR1 is MNHNS, CDR2 SASEGT.

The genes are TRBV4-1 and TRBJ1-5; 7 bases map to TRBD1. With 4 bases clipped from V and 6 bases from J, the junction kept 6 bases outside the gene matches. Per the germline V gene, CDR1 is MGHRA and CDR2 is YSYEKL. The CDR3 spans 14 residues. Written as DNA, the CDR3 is TGCGCCAGCAGCCGATCGACAGGGTCTCAGCCCCAGCATTTT. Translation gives CASSRSTGSQPQHF.